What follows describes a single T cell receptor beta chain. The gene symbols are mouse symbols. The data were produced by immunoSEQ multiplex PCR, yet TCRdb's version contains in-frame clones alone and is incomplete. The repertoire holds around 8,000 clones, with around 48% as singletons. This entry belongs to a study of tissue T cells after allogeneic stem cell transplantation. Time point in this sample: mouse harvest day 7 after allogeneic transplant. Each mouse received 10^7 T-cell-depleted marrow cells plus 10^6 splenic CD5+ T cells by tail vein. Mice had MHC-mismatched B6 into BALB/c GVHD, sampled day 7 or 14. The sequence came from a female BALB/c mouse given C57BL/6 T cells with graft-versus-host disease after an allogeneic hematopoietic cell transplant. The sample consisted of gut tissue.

CDR3 bases read: TGCACCTGCAGTGCTACAGGGGGTTCTGGAAATACGCTCTAT. Amino acids: CTCSATGGSGNTLY. The whole CDR3 reads CTCSATGGSGNTLYF. The rearrangement links TRBV1 to TRBJ1-3, with TRBD1 matching over 8 bases. Read coverage stops 1 residue before the CDR3 terminus; the germline J gene supplies the remainder. Per the germline V gene, CDR1 is NSQYPW and CDR2 is LRSPGD (reference sequence). The CDR3 is 15 amino acids. V was clipped by 3 bases and J by 0 bases; unmatched bases: 1.